Each of the 22 T cell receptor beta chains below was sequenced from the same sample in a study of blood T cell repertoires in COVID-19. Repertoires were generated with immunoSEQ multiplex PCR, while TCRdb's copy carries only in-frame clones and drops some. The data show approximately 230,000 clones, roughly 90% seen once. The sequenced sample consisted of PBMCs or T cells enriched from blood (not recorded which). The receptor source for this set is a woman aged 30 to 39 who had recovered from COVID-19.

This clone was seen a handful of times. This sequence joins TRBV4-2 and TRBJ2-1; a weak D match, TRBD1 (5 bases). CDR1 and CDR2 (germline): LGHNA, YNFKEQ. The CDR3 extends over 11 amino acids. Trimming shortened V by 8 bases and J by 10 bases, and 12 bases separated the two germline ends. This CDR3 reads CASSSGWEQFF. The CDR3 DNA reads TGTGCCAGCTCCTCAGGGTGGGAGCAGTTCTTC.

The V gene is TRBV6-5, the J gene TRBJ2-7; 10 nucleotides agree with TRBD2. Germline V CDR1 and CDR2: MNHEY, SVGAGI. The CDR3 covers 15 residues. The V and J ends lost 6 bases and 3 bases, in that order; junction bases with no gene match: 8. For the CDR3, the DNA is TGTGCCAGCAGGACCGGGACTAGCGTCGGCTACGAGCAGTACTTC. Translation: CASRTGTSVGYEQYF.

This clone is a singleton in its sample. V usage is TRBV28 and J usage is TRBJ1-3; maybe TRBD1 (5 bases). Germline loops: CDR1 MDHEN, CDR2 SYDVKM. Trimming cost V 7 bases and J 0 bases, with 7 bases left between them. The CDR3 has 13 residues. CDR3 nucleotide sequence: TGTGCCAGCATTAGGGGCTCTGGAAACACCATATATTTT. It is translated as CASIRGSGNTIYF.

The V and J genes are TRBV5-1 and TRBJ1-5; D call uncertain. Deletions cut 4 bases from V and 2 bases from J, with 10 bases between. Germline V gene lookup returns CDR1 SGHRS and CDR2 YFSETQ. The CDR3 runs 14 residues. The CDR3 nucleotides read TGCGCCAGCAGCACTGTCCCGGGCAATCAGCCCCAGCATTTT. Translating gives CASSTVPGNQPQHF.

V is TRBV19 and J is TRBJ1-2, with 7 bases fitting TRBD1. There are 17 residues in the CDR3. The ends lost 3 bases at V and 4 bases at J; junction bases unmatched: 14. Germline assignment: CDR1 LNHDA and CDR2 SQIVND (reference sequence). The CDR3 DNA sequence: TGTGCCAGTAGTATCCCGGGACAGCGAAATCGAGGCTATGGCTACACCTTC. Its translation is CASSIPGQRNRGYGYTF.

This chain connects TRBV5-5 to TRBJ1-5; D perhaps matches TRBD1 (5 bases). The CDR3 has 15 residues. V was clipped by 5 bases and J by 5 bases, with 17 bases between them. Germline CDR1 SGHKS, CDR2 YYEKEE (reference sequence). The CDR3: CASSLTVRFDQPQHF. The CDR3 DNA sequence: TGTGCCAGCAGTTTGACAGTCCGTTTCGATCAGCCCCAGCATTTT. Full variable domain (rest looked up from reference TRBV5-5 and TRBJ1-5): DAGVTQSPTHLIKTRGQQVTLRCSPISGHKSVSWYQQVLGQGPQFIFQYYEKEERGRGNFPDRFSARQFPNYSSELNVNALLLGDSALYLCASSLTVRFDQPQHFGDGTRLSIL.

This clone was picked up one time. The CDR3 loop reads CASSNLQGEKLFF. Written as DNA, the CDR3 is TGTGCCAGCAGCAATCTACAGGGGGAAAAACTGTTTTTT. V gene TRBV11-1 combines with J gene TRBJ1-4; 7 nucleotides match TRBD1. The CDR3 runs to 13 residues. CDR1 and CDR2 from the germline V gene are SGHAT and FQDESV (reference sequence). The ends lost 5 bases at V and 8 bases at J; junction bases unmatched: 5.

The chain joins TRBV13 to TRBJ2-1, with D possibly TRBD1 on 6 matching bases. Per germline, CDR1 PRHDT and CDR2 FYEKMQ (reference sequence). V lost 4 bases and J 14 bases, leaving 15 bases between the germline ends. This CDR3 spans 12 amino acids. CDR3 residues: CASSWGRQYKFF. As DNA, the CDR3 is TGTGCCAGCAGCTGGGGGCGCCAGTACAAGTTCTTC. Looking up the rest from reference TRBV13 and TRBJ2-1 gives the full variable domain: AAGVIQSPRHLIKEKRETATLKCYPIPRHDTVYWYQQGPGQDPQFLISFYEKMQSDKGSIPDRFSAQQFSDYHSELNMSSLELGDSALYFCASSWGRQYKFFGPGTRLTVL.

This clone turned up a few times. The chain combines TRBV29-1 with TRBJ1-1; TRBD1 matches at 9 bases. This CDR3 region has 14 residues. With V trimmed by 6 bases and J by 6 bases, 11 bases remained unmatched. Germline V gene lookup returns CDR1 SQVTM and CDR2 ANQGSEA. The CDR3 here is CSVKPGTGSAEAFF. CDR3 sequence (DNA): TGCAGCGTCAAACCCGGGACAGGGAGCGCTGAAGCTTTCTTT.

V usage is TRBV7-8 and J usage is TRBJ1-1; D may be TRBD1 (6 bases). The CDR3 is made up of 14 amino acids. V was clipped by 8 bases and J by 3 bases, with 16 bases between them. Germline CDR1 SGHVS, CDR2 FQNEAQ. CDR3 nucleotides: TGTGCCAGCGGCAGGGGAGAAGGGGACACTGAAGCTTTCTTT. Translation: CASGRGEGDTEAFF.

A few counts support this clone. The chain employs TRBV3-1 (or the pseudogene TRBV3-2) and TRBJ1-2, with 8 bases identical to TRBD1. The CDR3 is made up of 12 amino acids. Germline trimming cut 6 bases from V and 7 bases from J; bases unmatched to any gene: 4. Germline-derived CDR1 and CDR2 are LGHDT and YNNKEL (reference sequence). The CDR3 sequence: CASSPGGSGYTF. CDR3 nucleotide sequence: TGTGCCAGCAGTCCAGGGGGCAGTGGCTACACCTTC.

This chain uses TRBV7-9 with TRBJ1-2; 10 nucleotides align to TRBD1. The CDR3 has 16 residues. Trimming cost V 4 bases and J 7 bases; bases outside gene matches: 12. Germline loops: CDR1 SEHNR, CDR2 FQNEAQ (reference sequence). This CDR3 reads CASSYRDRGPHFGYTF. CDR3 nucleotides: TGTGCCAGCAGCTACCGGGACAGGGGACCACATTTTGGCTACACCTTC.

V is TRBV7-2 and J is TRBJ2-3; D perhaps matches TRBD1 (5 bases). V was cut by 5 bases and J by 2 bases, with 14 bases left in between. The CDR3 spans 15 residues. Germline V gene data show CDR1 as SGHTA and CDR2 as FQGNSA. CDR3 DNA: TGTGCCAGCAGCCCCATACAGGCCCTCACAGATACGCAGTATTTT. The encoded protein is CASSPIQALTDTQYF.

The chain recombines TRBV4-3 with TRBJ1-6; no reliable D call. CDR3 length: 20 residues. With 0 bases removed from V and 3 bases from J, the gap between germline ends came to 21 bases. CDR1 and CDR2 (germline): LGHNA, YSLEER. CDR3 sequence reads: CASSQDWFSGSRNYNSPLHF. In DNA form, the CDR3 reads TGCGCCAGCAGCCAAGATTGGTTTTCCGGGTCTAGAAACTATAATTCACCCCTCCACTTT.

The genes are TRBV29-1 and TRBJ2-7, with TRBD2 matching 10 bases. Trimming removed 0 bases from V and 5 bases from J; junction bases left unmatched: 10. Germline values: CDR1 SQVTM, CDR2 ANQGSEA. CDR3 length: 16 amino acids. The CDR3 nucleotides are TGCAGCGTTGAAGATCTTGGGGCTAGCGGGAGTAACGAGCAGTACTTC. Its translation: CSVEDLGASGSNEQYF.

The chain has TRBV5-1 and TRBJ2-5; a weak D match, TRBD1 (5 bases). This CDR3 has 13 residues. From germline, CDR1 is SGHRS and CDR2 YFSETQ. The ends were cut back, 5 bases at V and 4 bases at J, with 12 bases in the middle. The CDR3 region has the DNA TGCGCCAGCAGTACCAGGGTTGGAGAGACCCAGTACTTC. Translated, it gives CASSTRVGETQYF.

This chain joins TRBV19 and TRBJ1-6; 9 bases are shared with TRBD1. The CDR3 totals 14 residues. Germline CDR1 reads LNHDA; CDR2 reads SQIVND (reference sequence). The J segment lost 10 bases and the V segment lost 5 bases, leaving 6 bases of the junction unmatched. CDR3 coding DNA: TGTGCCAGTAGTCCCGGGACAGGGCCCTCACCCCTCCACTTT. Translated, it gives CASSPGTGPSPLHF. Supplemented by reference TRBV19 and TRBJ1-6, the full variable domain reads DGGITQSPKYLFRKEGQNVTLSCEQNLNHDAMYWYRQDPGQGLRLIYYSQIVNDFQKGDIAEGYSVSREKKESFPLTVTSAQKNPTAFYLCASSPGTGPSPLHFGNGTRLTVT.

The chain is built from TRBV28 and TRBJ2-7; 9 bases match TRBD1. The CDR3 loop spans 14 amino acids. Trimming took 6 bases from V and 11 from J; bases not matched to a gene: 14. Germline CDR1 and CDR2: MDHEN and SYDVKM. The DNA for the CDR3 is TGTGCCAGCAGCCAAAGCCAAACAGGGGGCGGGGAGTACTTC. Its translation is CASSQSQTGGGEYF.

This clone was detected only a few times. This sequence joins TRBV6-2 or TRBV6-3 and TRBJ2-7, with 8 bases lining up with TRBD2. This CDR3 has 13 residues. Germline-derived CDR1 and CDR2 are MNHEY and SVGEGT. V dropped 4 bases and J dropped 7; count of bases not matched to a gene: 6. The CDR3 is CASSLAGPREQYF. The DNA of the CDR3 is TGTGCCAGCAGTTTAGCGGGACCGCGGGAGCAGTACTTC.

This sequence joins TRBV6-5 and TRBJ2-2, with 11 bases that match TRBD2. Trimming removed 4 bases from V and 4 bases from J; junction bases left unmatched: 2. Germline CDR1 is MNHEY and CDR2 is SVGAGI. The CDR3 is 15 amino acids. The DNA for the CDR3 is TGTGCCAGCAGTTTACTAGCGGGAGTCACCGGGGAGCTGTTTTTT. Its translation: CASSLLAGVTGELFF.

The chain carries TRBV28 and TRBJ2-3, with D uncertain. Germline-derived CDR1 and CDR2 are MDHEN and SYDVKM. V was cut by 6 bases and J by 8 bases, with 12 bases left in between. CDR3 length: 12 amino acids. CDR3 coding DNA: TGTGCCAGCAGATTAAACTCGGGTACGCAGTATTTT. Translation gives CASRLNSGTQYF. Combining the CDR3 with reference TRBV28 and TRBJ2-3 gives the whole variable domain DVKVTQSSRYLVKRTGEKVFLECVQDMDHENMFWYRQDPGLGLRLIYFSYDVKMKEKGDIPEGYSVSREKKERFSLILESASTNQTSMYLCASRLNSGTQYFGPGTRLTVL.

This rearrangement joins TRBV3-1 (or the pseudogene TRBV3-2) to TRBJ1-6, with 7 bases aligning to TRBD1. The germline CDR1 and CDR2 sequences are LGHDT and YNNKEL (reference sequence). The ends lost 0 bases at V and 6 bases at J; junction bases unmatched: 2. The CDR3 covers 15 residues. The CDR3 here is CASSQDYRGNSPLHF. The CDR3, as DNA: TGTGCCAGCAGCCAAGATTACAGGGGTAATTCACCCCTCCACTTT.